This TCR beta chain comes out of a study of radiation and T cells in renal cell carcinoma. The CDR3 is 13 amino acids. Germline assignment: CDR1 MNHEY and CDR2 SMNVEV (reference sequence). Trimming removed 6 bases from V and 0 bases from J, with 9 bases in between. The protocol was immunoSEQ multiplex PCR, while the TCRdb copy is restricted to in-frame clones and leaves out a portion. Of 150,000 to 180,000 clones listed, about 91% are singletons. Time point of the sample: blood 2 weeks post-SBRT. Stated treatment: 15 Gy SBRT to primary tumor, nephrectomy 4 weeks later. The sample in question was blood, obtained from a patient whose treatment included radiotherapy and nephrectomy. The source is a woman between 50 and 59 years old with renal cell carcinoma. The rearrangement uses TRBV27 and TRBJ2-7; no clear D gene. CDR3 residues: CASRYLSSYEQYF. CDR3 nucleotide sequence: TGTGCCAGCAGGTACTTGAGCTCCTACGAGCAGTACTTC.